The 21 T cell receptor beta chains below all came from one sample that was sequenced in a study of cytomegalovirus exposure and HLA in healthy donors. PCR amplification relied on 60 Vbeta primers (plus 13 Jbeta primers). Produced via immunoSEQ multiplex PCR; TCRdb's table is partial and in-frame only. In all, the sample yields 200,000 to 250,000 clones. Source material: PBMCs. The source is a girl aged 2 to 10 in good health and CMV-seropositive.

The chain has TRBV5-1 and TRBJ1-3, with no clear D. V was shortened by 0 bases and J by 4 bases, with 20 bases between the two germline ends. Germline loops: CDR1 SGHRS, CDR2 YFSETQ. This CDR3 has 18 residues. CDR3 sequence reads: CASSLGLRDTVSGNTIYF. The DNA of the CDR3 is TGCGCCAGCAGCTTGGGTCTGAGGGATACCGTCTCCGGAAACACCATATATTTT.

The J gene is TRBJ1-4, the V gene TRBV27; TRBD1 might be the D (6 bases). CDR3 length: 12 residues. The V and J ends lost 8 bases and 8 bases respectively, with 12 bases between them. Germline assignment: CDR1 MNHEY and CDR2 SMNVEV (reference sequence). Here the CDR3 DNA reads TGTGCCAGCGGACAGAGTATCGAAAAACTGTTTTTT. Translating it yields CASGQSIEKLFF.

The chain combines TRBV19 with TRBJ2-3; perhaps TRBD1 as D (6 bases). Germline CDR1 is LNHDA and CDR2 is SQIVND (reference sequence). The length of the CDR3 is 17 residues. V lost 6 bases and J 6 bases, leaving 25 bases between the germline ends. Written as DNA, the CDR3 is TGTGCCAGTAGCAACAGGGTTCTGGGCTCCCTCCCGGATACGCAGTATTTT. Translation: CASSNRVLGSLPDTQYF.

This chain uses TRBV10-3 with TRBJ1-1; 7 positions agree with TRBD1. With V trimmed by 0 bases and J by 0 bases, 7 bases remained unmatched. This CDR3 is 17 amino acids long. Germline-derived CDR1 and CDR2 are ENHRY and SYGVKD. CDR3 sequence reads: CAISESVQGNVNTEAFF. The CDR3 DNA is TGTGCCATCAGTGAGTCAGTACAGGGGAACGTGAACACTGAAGCTTTCTTT.

This sequence joins TRBV5-5 and TRBJ2-7, with 7 bases matching TRBD2. Germline V gene lookup returns CDR1 SGHKS and CDR2 YYEKEE (reference sequence). V was clipped by 4 bases and J by 3 bases; unmatched bases: 7. There are 14 residues in the CDR3. The CDR3 coding sequence is TGTGCCAGCAGCGACTCCAGGGAGGGCTACGAGCAGTACTTC. This sequence encodes CASSDSREGYEQYF.

The chain uses TRBV13 and TRBJ2-2, with 12 bases matching TRBD2. This CDR3 contains 15 residues. Germline trimming cut 5 bases from V and 7 bases from J; bases unmatched to any gene: 5. Germline-derived CDR1 and CDR2 are PRHDT and FYEKMQ (reference sequence). The CDR3 nucleotides read TGTGCCAGCAGCATCCTGACTAGCGGGAGCGGGGAGCTGTTTTTT. It is translated as CASSILTSGSGELFF. Supplemented by reference TRBV13 and TRBJ2-2, the full variable domain reads AAGVIQSPRHLIKEKRETATLKCYPIPRHDTVYWYQQGPGQDPQFLISFYEKMQSDKGSIPDRFSAQQFSDYHSELNMSSLELGDSALYFCASSILTSGSGELFFGEGSRLTVL.

The rearrangement uses TRBV6-1 and TRBJ2-7; TRBD2 matches at 7 bases. The ends lost 6 bases at V and 4 bases at J; junction bases unmatched: 12. Germline lookup yields CDR1 MNHNS and CDR2 SASEGT. The CDR3 has 15 residues. This CDR3 is CASRAGTMSWYEQYF. In nucleotides, the CDR3 is TGTGCCAGCAGGGCCGGGACTATGTCCTGGTACGAGCAGTACTTC.

The chain carries TRBV30 and TRBJ1-2; 8 bases map to TRBD1. There are 13 residues in the CDR3. The germline CDR1 and CDR2 sequences are GTSNPN and SVGIG (reference sequence). V trimming: 4 bases; J trimming: 2 bases; junction bases outside the gene matches: 3. The CDR3 here is CAWIRQGNYGYTF. The CDR3 coding sequence is TGTGCCTGGATAAGACAGGGGAACTATGGCTACACCTTC.

This chain connects TRBV19 to TRBJ1-3; 7 nucleotides line up with TRBD1. The germline V gene has CDR1 LNHDA and CDR2 SQIVND (reference sequence). J gave up 0 bases and V 3 bases, and 17 bases lay outside the gene matches. The CDR3 is 20 residues long. The chain's CDR3 is CASSIRTGSKTVSSGNTIYF. The DNA of the CDR3 is TGTGCCAGTAGTATCCGGACAGGATCTAAAACTGTGAGCTCTGGAAACACCATATATTTT.

This rearrangement joins TRBV19 to TRBJ1-5; D unclear. The CDR3 loop spans 13 amino acids. With 8 bases removed from V and 0 bases from J, the gap between germline ends came to 8 bases. Germline-derived CDR1 and CDR2 are LNHDA and SQIVND (reference sequence). This chain's CDR3 is CASSYNSNQPQHF. In DNA, the CDR3 is TGTGCCAGTTCGTATAATAGCAATCAGCCCCAGCATTTT.

The chain carries TRBV9 and TRBJ2-6; the D is unclear. Trimming removed 4 bases at V and 0 bases at J, with 8 bases between. The CDR3 sequence is 15 residues long. CDR1 and CDR2 from the germline V gene are SGDLS and YYNGEE. CDR3 bases: TGTGCCAGCAGCCCCTATTTCTCTGGGGCCAACGTCCTGACTTTC. Translated, it gives CASSPYFSGANVLTF.

The V and J genes are TRBV14 and TRBJ2-5, with D hard to call. The germline gives CDR1 SGHDN, CDR2 FVKESK. The length of the CDR3 is 14 residues. V lost 4 bases and J 5 bases, leaving 14 bases between the germline ends. The CDR3 nucleotides read TGTGCCAGCAGCCGAAGAAGCTCTAGGGAGACCCAGTACTTC. Protein product: CASSRRSSRETQYF.

The V call is TRBV9, the J call TRBJ2-5; 8 bases are shared with TRBD2. In germline, CDR1 is SGDLS, CDR2 YYNGEE. The trim removed 0 bases at V and 5 bases at J, leaving 6 bases unmatched. The length of the CDR3 is 15 residues. CDR3 loop: CASSVEGAGVETQYF. For the CDR3, the DNA is TGTGCCAGCAGCGTAGAGGGAGCGGGAGTGGAGACCCAGTACTTC. Full variable domain (outside the CDR3, taken from reference TRBV9 and TRBJ2-5): DSGVTQTPKHLITATGQRVTLRCSPRSGDLSVYWYQQSLDQGLQFLIQYYNGEERAKGNILERFSAQQFPDLHSELNLSSLELGDSALYFCASSVEGAGVETQYFGPGTRLLVL.

This chain joins TRBV7-3 and TRBJ2-1; D may be TRBD2 (7 bases). Germline CDR1 is SGHTA and CDR2 is FQGTGA. V lost 5 bases, J lost 3 bases, and 14 bases lay in between. The CDR3 consists of 15 residues. The CDR3 DNA reads as TGTGCCAGCAGCCTACAGGGAGGGGGCTACAATGAGCAGTTCTTC. Protein product: CASSLQGGGYNEQFF.

The chain uses TRBV20-1 and TRBJ1-1; unclear D gene. The germline gives CDR1 DFQATT, CDR2 SNEGSKA (reference sequence). The CDR3 totals 10 residues. V was shortened by 5 bases and J by 10 bases, with 11 bases between the two germline ends. CDR3 DNA sequence: TGCAGTGCTCAGTGGCTCTTAGCTTTCTTT. Its translation is CSAQWLLAFF.

The genes are TRBV2 and TRBJ2-7; a possible D gene is TRBD1 (6 bases). CDR1 is SNHLY and CDR2 is FYNNEI in the germline V gene. The CDR3 is 12 residues long. The V and J ends lost 7 bases and 4 bases respectively, with 11 bases between them. CDR3 region: CASTSDSYEQYF. The CDR3 nucleotides are TGTGCCAGCACCTCGGACAGTTACGAGCAGTACTTC.

The chain combines TRBV6-5 with TRBJ1-2, with D perhaps TRBD1 (5 bases). The CDR3 runs to 14 residues. The ends were cut back, 5 bases at V and 0 bases at J, with 10 bases in the middle. Germline V gene sequence: CDR1 MNHEY, CDR2 SVGAGI. The CDR3 DNA reads as TGTGCCAGCAGTAACAGGAATTCTAACTATGGCTACACCTTC. Translation gives CASSNRNSNYGYTF.

The rearrangement links TRBV28 to TRBJ1-2, with 7 bases fitting TRBD1. This CDR3 region has 14 residues. Losses at the gene ends were 7 bases for V and 5 bases for J; bases not matched to a gene: 10. Germline assignment: CDR1 MDHEN and CDR2 SYDVKM. The CDR3 here is CASKIGVTGYGYTF. CDR3 sequence (DNA): TGTGCCAGCAAGATAGGTGTGACAGGGTATGGCTACACCTTC.

V gene TRBV27 combines with J gene TRBJ1-5, with no clear D. V was clipped by 5 bases and J by 4 bases, with 9 bases between them. The CDR3 loop spans 13 amino acids. The germline CDR1 and CDR2 sequences are MNHEY and SMNVEV (reference sequence). The DNA for the CDR3 is TGTGCCAGCAGTCCATCCACTAATCAGCCCCAGCATTTT. Amino acids: CASSPSTNQPQHF.

The chain is built from TRBV6-1 and TRBJ2-1; D perhaps matches TRBD2 (6 bases). V lost 3 bases and J lost 1, with 16 bases in between. The CDR3 has 17 residues. In germline, CDR1 is MNHNS, CDR2 SASEGT. The CDR3 reads CASSESSGSASYNEQFF. In nucleotides, the CDR3 is TGTGCCAGCAGTGAGTCATCCGGGAGCGCGTCCTACAATGAGCAGTTCTTC.

The chain employs TRBV20-1 and TRBJ2-1, with D possibly TRBD2 on 6 matching bases. The CDR3 consists of 10 residues. V was clipped by 4 bases and J by 8 bases, with 6 bases between them. In germline, CDR1 is DFQATT, CDR2 SNEGSKA (reference sequence). Here the CDR3 DNA reads TGCAGTGCTACGGGGGATGAGCAGTTCTTC. This encodes CSATGDEQFF.